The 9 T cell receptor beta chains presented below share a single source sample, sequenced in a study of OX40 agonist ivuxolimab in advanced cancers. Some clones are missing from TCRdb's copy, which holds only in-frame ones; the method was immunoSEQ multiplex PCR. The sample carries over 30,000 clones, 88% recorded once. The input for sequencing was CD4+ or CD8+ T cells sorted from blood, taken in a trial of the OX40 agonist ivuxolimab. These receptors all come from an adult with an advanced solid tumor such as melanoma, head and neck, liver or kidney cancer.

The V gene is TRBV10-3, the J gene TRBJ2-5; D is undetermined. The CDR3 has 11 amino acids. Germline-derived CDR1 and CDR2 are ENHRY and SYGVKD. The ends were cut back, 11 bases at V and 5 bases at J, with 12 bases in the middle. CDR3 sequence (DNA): TGTGCCTCAGGTGTTGGGGAGACCCAGTACTTC. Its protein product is CASGVGETQYF.

As DNA, the CDR3 is TGTGCCAGTAGTAAAGGGACAGGGGGGAACACTGAAGCTTTCTTT. Its protein product is CASSKGTGGNTEAFF. The chain recombines TRBV19 with TRBJ1-1, with TRBD1 matching 11 bases. This CDR3 contains 15 residues. CDR1 is LNHDA and CDR2 is SQIVND in the germline V gene (reference sequence). J was trimmed by 1 base and V by 4 bases; bases with no gene match: 2.

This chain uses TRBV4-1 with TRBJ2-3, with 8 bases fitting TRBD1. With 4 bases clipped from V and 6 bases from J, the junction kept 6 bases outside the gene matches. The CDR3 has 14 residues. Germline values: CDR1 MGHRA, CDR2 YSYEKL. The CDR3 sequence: CASSRRTGTDTQYF. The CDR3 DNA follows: TGCGCCAGCAGCCGACGGACAGGGACGGATACGCAGTATTTT.

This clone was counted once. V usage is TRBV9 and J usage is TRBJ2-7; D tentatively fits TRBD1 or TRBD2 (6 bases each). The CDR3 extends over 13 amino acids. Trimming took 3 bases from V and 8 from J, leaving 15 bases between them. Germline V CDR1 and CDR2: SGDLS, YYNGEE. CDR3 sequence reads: CASSATGASKQYF. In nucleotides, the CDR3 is TGTGCCAGCAGCGCCACGGGGGCTAGCAAGCAGTACTTC.

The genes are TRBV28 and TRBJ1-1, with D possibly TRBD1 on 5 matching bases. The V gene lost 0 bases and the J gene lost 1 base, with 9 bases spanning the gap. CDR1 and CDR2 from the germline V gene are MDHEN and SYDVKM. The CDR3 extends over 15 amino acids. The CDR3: CASSLWTGGNTEAFF. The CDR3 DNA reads TGTGCCAGCAGTTTATGGACGGGGGGGAACACTGAAGCTTTCTTT.

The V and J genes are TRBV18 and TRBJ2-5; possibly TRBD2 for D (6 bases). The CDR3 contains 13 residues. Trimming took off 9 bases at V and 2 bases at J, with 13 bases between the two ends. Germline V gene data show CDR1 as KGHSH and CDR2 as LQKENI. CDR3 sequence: CASMSGLQETQYF. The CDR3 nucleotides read TGTGCCAGTATGTCGGGACTGCAAGAGACCCAGTACTTC.

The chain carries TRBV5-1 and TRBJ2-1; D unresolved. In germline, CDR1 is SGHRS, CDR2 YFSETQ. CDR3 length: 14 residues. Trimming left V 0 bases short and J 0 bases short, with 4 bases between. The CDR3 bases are TGCGCCAGCAGCTTGGGGGGCTCCTACAATGAGCAGTTCTTC. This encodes CASSLGGSYNEQFF.

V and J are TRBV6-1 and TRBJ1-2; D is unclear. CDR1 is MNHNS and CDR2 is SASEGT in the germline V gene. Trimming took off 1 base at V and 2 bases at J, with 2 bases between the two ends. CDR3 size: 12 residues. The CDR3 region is CASSEENYGYTF. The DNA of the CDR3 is TGTGCCAGCAGTGAAGAGAACTATGGCTACACCTTC.

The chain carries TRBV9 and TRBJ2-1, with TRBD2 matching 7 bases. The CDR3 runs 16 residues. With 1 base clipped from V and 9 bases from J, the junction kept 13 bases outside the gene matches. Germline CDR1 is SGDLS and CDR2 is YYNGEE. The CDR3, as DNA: TGTGCCAGCAGCGTAAAGGGCGGGAGTAAGGTTAGTGAGCAGTTCTTC. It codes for CASSVKGGSKVSEQFF. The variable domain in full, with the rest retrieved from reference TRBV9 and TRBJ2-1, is DSGVTQTPKHLITATGQRVTLRCSPRSGDLSVYWYQQSLDQGLQFLIQYYNGEERAKGNILERFSAQQFPDLHSELNLSSLELGDSALYFCASSVKGGSKVSEQFFGPGTRLTVL.